Listed below are T cell receptor beta chains from one sample, sequenced in a study of T cells after yellow fever vaccination. TCRdb re-called the 5' RACE reads through MiXCR, storing one row per CDR3 protein. The sample includes 450,000 to 600,000 distinct CDR3 sequences, about 15% of them seen just once. This specimen consisted of PBMCs, obtained about 5 days after the first yellow fever vaccination. The receptors stem from a man aged 18-30 years who received the YFV17D yellow fever vaccine. The conserved cysteine and the conserved F or W are not part of the CDR3 here. A D gene is named only where the DNA matches it firmly. The size field is filled for only some rows; it gives once, few, many or a size class.

D: NA; size: NA; J: TRBJ1-2; V: TRBV7-2; CDR3: ASSDWTANYGYT
D: NA; size: few; J: TRBJ2-5; V: TRBV2; CDR3: ATGFSVKTQY
D: NA; size: NA; J: TRBJ2-5; V: TRBV5-1; CDR3: ASSLETNDETQY
D: TRBD2; size: NA; J: TRBJ2-1; V: TRBV20-1; CDR3: CARSSGGDNYNEQF
D: NA; size: few; J: TRBJ2-1; V: TRBV24-1; CDR3: ATSARGTNDEQF
D: NA; size: NA; J: TRBJ1-6; V: TRBV4-3; CDR3: ASSQGVPRNNSPLH
D: NA; size: few; J: TRBJ2-6; V: TRBV7-2; CDR3: ASSRARSGANVLT
D: NA; size: NA; J: TRBJ2-6; V: TRBV5-4; CDR3: ASSLYGGSGANVLT
D: NA; size: many; J: TRBJ2-1; V: TRBV7-9; CDR3: ASSPGPLEQF
D: NA; size: few; J: TRBJ1-2; V: TRBV20-1; CDR3: SARTGNNYGYT
D: TRBD2; size: few; J: TRBJ2-3; V: TRBV7-8; CDR3: ASSPVPVPIPSGGIDTQY
D: TRBD2; size: many; J: TRBJ2-1; V: TRBV12-3/TRBV12-4; CDR3: ASIPSGSGGNEQF
D: TRBD1; size: NA; J: TRBJ1-6; V: TRBV14; CDR3: ASSQGSGQGFPYNSPLH
D: NA; size: NA; J: TRBJ2-5; V: TRBV12-5; CDR3: ASGFQETQY
D: NA; size: NA; J: TRBJ2-5; V: TRBV9; CDR3: ASSVGGRFQETQY
D: NA; size: few; J: TRBJ1-4; V: TRBV4-2; CDR3: ASSRNLLTNEKLF
D: NA; size: many; J: TRBJ2-7; V: TRBV20-1; CDR3: SARDPAGLGQY
D: NA; size: NA; J: TRBJ1-1; V: TRBV11-1; CDR3: ASSLRGVSLGTEAF
D: NA; size: NA; J: TRBJ2-7; V: TRBV15; CDR3: ATSRGDRTYEQY
D: TRBD2; size: few; J: TRBJ2-7; V: TRBV20-1; CDR3: SARDPSGASYEQY
D: NA; size: NA; J: TRBJ1-4; V: TRBV4-1; CDR3: ASSRTEGEKLF
D: TRBD1; size: many; J: TRBJ2-6; V: TRBV3-1; CDR3: ASSHDRGHFGANVLT